This TCR beta chain stems from a study of CD8 T cells in Susac syndrome. CDR1 and CDR2 (germline): LNHNV, YYDKDF (reference sequence). The CDR3 covers 13 residues. Trimming removed 1 base at V and 1 base at J, with 2 bases between. RNA amounts of about 0.5 to 1 ug underwent reverse transcription with random hexamers. It was immunoSEQ multiplex PCR that amplified TCR beta CDR3 across 54 Vbeta and 13 Jbeta. TCRdb itself ran the immunoSEQ multiplex PCR reads through MiXCR, one entry per CDR3 protein. The sample consists of roughly 150,000 distinct CDR3 sequences, around 94% of them appearing once. The study sequenced TCR beta in blood CD8+ and CD4+ T cells. In the multiple sclerosis control group, patients were treatment-naive and had stable or active relapsing-remitting disease. FACS enriched CD8+ TEMRA cells, while bulk CD8+ and CD4+ were negatively isolated.

Input material: CD4+ T cells from PBMCs. This receptor was taken from a human donor with multiple sclerosis. The chain uses TRBV15 and TRBJ2-1; D call uncertain. DNA for the CDR3: TGTGCCACCAGCAGAGGGTCCTACAATGAGCAGTTCTTC. Translation gives CATSRGSYNEQFF.